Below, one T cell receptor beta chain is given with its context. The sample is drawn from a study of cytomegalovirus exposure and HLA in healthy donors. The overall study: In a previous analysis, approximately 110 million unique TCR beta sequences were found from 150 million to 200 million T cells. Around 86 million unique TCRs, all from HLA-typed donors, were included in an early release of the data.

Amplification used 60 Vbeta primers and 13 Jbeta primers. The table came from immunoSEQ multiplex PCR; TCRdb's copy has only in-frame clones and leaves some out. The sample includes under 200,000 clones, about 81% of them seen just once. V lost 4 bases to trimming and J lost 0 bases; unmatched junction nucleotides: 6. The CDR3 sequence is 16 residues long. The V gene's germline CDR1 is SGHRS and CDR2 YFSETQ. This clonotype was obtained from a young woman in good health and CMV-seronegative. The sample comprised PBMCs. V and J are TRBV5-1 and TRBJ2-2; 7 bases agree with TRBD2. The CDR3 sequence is CASSPIAGTNTGELFF. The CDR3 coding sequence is TGCGCCAGCAGCCCCATAGCGGGCACGAACACCGGGGAGCTGTTTTTT.